The T cell receptor beta chain under discussion was sequenced for a study of T cells in Graves' hyperthyroidism and ophthalmopathy. General study results and limits: For ophthalmopathy, model prediction preceded onset by a median about 6 months. Patients with ophthalmopathy were separated from those with stable hyperthyroidism by a 13 V-J model.

The germline CDR1 and CDR2 sequences are WSHSY and SAAADI. The length of the CDR3 is 15 residues. It was uncontrolled infection, other autoimmune disease, pregnancy or lactation that excluded patients. Diagnosis relied on clinical symptoms, serum thyroxine and TRAb, thyroid ultrasound and orbital computed tomography. In regard to this clonotype: The antigen is undetermined. A clone one base away is much larger, so this may be a read error.

Researchers amplified the TCR beta CDR3 regions from RNA transcripts. TCR CDR3 regions were first amplified by RT-PCR with HTBI primers. From the multiplex PCR reads, TCRdb called clonotypes with MiXCR, one entry per CDR3 protein. The sample gives about 290,000 distinct CDR3 sequences, approximately 19% of which show up once; about 40% is in the top ten. The chain employs TRBV10-2 and TRBJ2-5; TRBD1 agrees at 7 bases. The receptor's source is a man between 45 and 60 years old with Graves' ophthalmopathy. The material sequenced was blood. The CDR3 is CASSPLLGGQETRYF. CDR3 nucleotides: TGCGCCAGCAGTCCCCTTCTAGGGGGCCAAGAGACCCGGTACTTC.